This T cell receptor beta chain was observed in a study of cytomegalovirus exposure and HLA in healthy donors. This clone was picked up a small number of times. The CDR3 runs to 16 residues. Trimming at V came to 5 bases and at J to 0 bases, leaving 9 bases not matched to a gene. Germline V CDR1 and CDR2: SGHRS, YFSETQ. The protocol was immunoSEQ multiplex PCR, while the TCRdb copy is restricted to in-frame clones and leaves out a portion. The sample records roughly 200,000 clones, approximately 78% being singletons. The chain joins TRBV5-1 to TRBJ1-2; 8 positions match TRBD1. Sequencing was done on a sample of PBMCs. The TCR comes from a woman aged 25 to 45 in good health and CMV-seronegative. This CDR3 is CASRMADRAANYGYTF. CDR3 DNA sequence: TGCGCCAGCAGGATGGCGGACAGGGCAGCTAACTATGGCTACACCTTC. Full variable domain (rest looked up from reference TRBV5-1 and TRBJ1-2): KAGVTQTPRYLIKTRGQQVTLSCSPISGHRSVSWYQQTPGQGLQFLFEYFSETQRNKGNFPGRFSGRQFSNSRSEMNVSTLELGDSALYLCASRMADRAANYGYTFGSGTRLTVV.